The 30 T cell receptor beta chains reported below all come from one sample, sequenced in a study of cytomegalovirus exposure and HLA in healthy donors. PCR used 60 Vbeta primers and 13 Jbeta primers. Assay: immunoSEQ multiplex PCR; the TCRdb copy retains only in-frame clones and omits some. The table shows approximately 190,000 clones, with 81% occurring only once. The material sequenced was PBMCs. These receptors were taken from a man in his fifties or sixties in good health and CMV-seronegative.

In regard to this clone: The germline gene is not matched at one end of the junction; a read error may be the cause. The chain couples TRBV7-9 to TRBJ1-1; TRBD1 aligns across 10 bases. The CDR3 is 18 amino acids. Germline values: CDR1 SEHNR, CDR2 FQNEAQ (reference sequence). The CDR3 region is CSSSRRPRDRGGNTEAFF. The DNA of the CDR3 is TGTTCCAGCAGCCGAAGACCCCGGGACAGGGGTGGGAACACTGAAGCTTTCTTT.

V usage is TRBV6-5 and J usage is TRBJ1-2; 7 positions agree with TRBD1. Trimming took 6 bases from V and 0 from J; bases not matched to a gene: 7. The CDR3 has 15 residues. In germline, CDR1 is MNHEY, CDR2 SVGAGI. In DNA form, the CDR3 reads TGTGCCAGCAGGACAGGGACACCGGCTAACTATGGCTACACCTTC. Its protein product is CASRTGTPANYGYTF.

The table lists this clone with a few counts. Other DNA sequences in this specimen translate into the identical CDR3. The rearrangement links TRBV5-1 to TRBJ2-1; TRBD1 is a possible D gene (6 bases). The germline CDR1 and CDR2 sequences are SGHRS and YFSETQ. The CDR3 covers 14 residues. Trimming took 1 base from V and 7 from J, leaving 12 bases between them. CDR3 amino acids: CASSLTGLPNEQFF. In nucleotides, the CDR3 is TGCGCCAGCAGCTTGACAGGGCTCCCAAATGAGCAGTTCTTC.

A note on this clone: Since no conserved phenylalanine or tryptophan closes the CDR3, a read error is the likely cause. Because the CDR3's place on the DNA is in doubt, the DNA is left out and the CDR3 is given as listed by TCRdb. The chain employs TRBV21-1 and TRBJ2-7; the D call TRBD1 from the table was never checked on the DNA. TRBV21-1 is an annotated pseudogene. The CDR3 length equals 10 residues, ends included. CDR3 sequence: CASPIRDRRL.

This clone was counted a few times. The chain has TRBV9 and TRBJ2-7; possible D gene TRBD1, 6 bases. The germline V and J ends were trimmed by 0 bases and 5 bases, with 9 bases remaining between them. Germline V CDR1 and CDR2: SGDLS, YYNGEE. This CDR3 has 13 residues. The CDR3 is CASSVGGGDEQYF. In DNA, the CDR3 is TGTGCCAGCAGCGTAGGAGGGGGAGACGAGCAGTACTTC.

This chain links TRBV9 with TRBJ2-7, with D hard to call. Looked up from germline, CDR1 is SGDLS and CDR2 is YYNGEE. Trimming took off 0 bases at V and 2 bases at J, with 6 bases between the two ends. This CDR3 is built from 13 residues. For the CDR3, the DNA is TGTGCCAGCAGCGTAGCCTCAGCCTACGAGCAGTACTTC. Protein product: CASSVASAYEQYF.

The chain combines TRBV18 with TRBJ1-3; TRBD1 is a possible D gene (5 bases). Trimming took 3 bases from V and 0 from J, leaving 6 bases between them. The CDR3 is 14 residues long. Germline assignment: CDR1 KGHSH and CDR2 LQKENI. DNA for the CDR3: TGTGCCAGCTCACCGGGGCTCTCTGGAAACACCATATATTTT. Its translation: CASSPGLSGNTIYF.

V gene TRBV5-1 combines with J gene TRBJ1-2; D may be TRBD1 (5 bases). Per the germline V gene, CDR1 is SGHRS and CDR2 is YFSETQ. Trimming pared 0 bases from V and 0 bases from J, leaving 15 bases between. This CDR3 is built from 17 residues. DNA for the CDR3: TGCGCCAGCAGCTTGGACGCAGGGAGGGCCGCTAACTATGGCTACACCTTC. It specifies CASSLDAGRAANYGYTF. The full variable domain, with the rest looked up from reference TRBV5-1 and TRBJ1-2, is KAGVTQTPRYLIKTRGQQVTLSCSPISGHRSVSWYQQTPGQGLQFLFEYFSETQRNKGNFPGRFSGRQFSNSRSEMNVSTLELGDSALYLCASSLDAGRAANYGYTFGSGTRLTVV.

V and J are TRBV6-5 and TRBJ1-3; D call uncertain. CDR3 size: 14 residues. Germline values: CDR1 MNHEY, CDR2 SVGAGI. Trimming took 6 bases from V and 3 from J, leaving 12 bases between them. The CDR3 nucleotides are TGTGCCAGCAGCCGAGACTCGTTTGGAAACACCATATATTTT. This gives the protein CASSRDSFGNTIYF.

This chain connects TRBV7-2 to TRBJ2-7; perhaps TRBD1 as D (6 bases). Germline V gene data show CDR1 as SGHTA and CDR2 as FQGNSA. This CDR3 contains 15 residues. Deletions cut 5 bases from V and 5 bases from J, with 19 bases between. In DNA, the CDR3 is TGTGCCAGCAGCCCCTCCCTAAGACAGGCTGACGAGCAGTACTTC. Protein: CASSPSLRQADEQYF.

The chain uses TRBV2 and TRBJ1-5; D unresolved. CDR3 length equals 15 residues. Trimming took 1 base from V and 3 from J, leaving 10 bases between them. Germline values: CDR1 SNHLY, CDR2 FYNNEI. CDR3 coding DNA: TGTGCCAGCAGTGAAGAACGGGGTCCCAATCAGCCCCAGCATTTT. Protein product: CASSEERGPNQPQHF.

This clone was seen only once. Written as DNA, the CDR3 is TGCAGCGTTTACTCTACAGGGGGTGCGGCCAACGTCCTGACTTTC. Amino acid sequence: CSVYSTGGAANVLTF. The chain is built from TRBV29-1 and TRBJ2-6; 8 bases fit TRBD1. V lost 5 bases and J lost 6; bases outside the gene matches: 9. The CDR3 extends over 15 amino acids. Germline CDR1 SQVTM, CDR2 ANQGSEA.

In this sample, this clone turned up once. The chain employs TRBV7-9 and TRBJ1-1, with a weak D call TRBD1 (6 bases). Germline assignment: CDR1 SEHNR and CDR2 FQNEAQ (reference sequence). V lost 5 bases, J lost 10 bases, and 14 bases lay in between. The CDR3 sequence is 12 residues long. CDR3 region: CASSRGANGAFF. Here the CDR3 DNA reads TGTGCCAGCAGCCGGGGGGCCAATGGAGCTTTCTTT.

In DNA form, the CDR3 reads TGTGCCAGCAGTTTATCACTCTGGGGGCAGAGGACTGAAGCTTTCTTT. Protein product: CASSLSLWGQRTEAFF. V and J are TRBV27 and TRBJ1-1; D is perhaps TRBD1 (6 bases). Germline CDR1 MNHEY, CDR2 SMNVEV (reference sequence). This CDR3 has 16 residues. V lost 0 bases, J lost 5 bases, and 16 bases lay in between.

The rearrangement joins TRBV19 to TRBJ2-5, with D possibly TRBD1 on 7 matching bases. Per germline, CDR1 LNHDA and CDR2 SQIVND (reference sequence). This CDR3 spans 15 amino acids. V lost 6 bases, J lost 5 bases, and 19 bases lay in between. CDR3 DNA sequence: TGTGCCAGTAGCCCCTCGGAGGGGGCGCTTGAGACCCAGTACTTC. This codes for CASSPSEGALETQYF.

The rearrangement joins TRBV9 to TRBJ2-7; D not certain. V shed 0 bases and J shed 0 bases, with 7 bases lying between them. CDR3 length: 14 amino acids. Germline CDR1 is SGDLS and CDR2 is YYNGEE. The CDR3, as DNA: TGTGCCAGCAGCGTAGCGAGACACTCCTACGAGCAGTACTTC. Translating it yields CASSVARHSYEQYF.

Written as DNA, the CDR3 is TGCGCCAGCAGCCATCTCGGACAGACGTTTAACTATGGCTACACCTTC. It yields the protein CASSHLGQTFNYGYTF. V gene TRBV4-1 combines with J gene TRBJ1-2, with D tentatively TRBD1 (6 bases). Trimming left V 3 bases short and J 1 base short, with 15 bases between. Germline loops: CDR1 MGHRA, CDR2 YSYEKL. The CDR3 contains 16 residues.

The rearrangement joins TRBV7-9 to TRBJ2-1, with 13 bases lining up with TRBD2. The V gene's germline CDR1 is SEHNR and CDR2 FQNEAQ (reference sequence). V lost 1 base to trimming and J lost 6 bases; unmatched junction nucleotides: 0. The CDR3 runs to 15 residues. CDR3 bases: TGTGCCAGCAGCTTAGGGACTAGCGGGGGCAATGAGCAGTTCTTC. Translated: CASSLGTSGGNEQFF.

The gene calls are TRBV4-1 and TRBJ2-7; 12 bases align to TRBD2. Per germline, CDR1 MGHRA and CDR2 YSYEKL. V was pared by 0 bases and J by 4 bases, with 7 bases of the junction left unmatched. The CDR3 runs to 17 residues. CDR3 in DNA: TGCGCCAGCAGCCAAGACCCTAGCGGGGGGGCCCAATACGAGCAGTACTTC. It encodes CASSQDPSGGAQYEQYF.

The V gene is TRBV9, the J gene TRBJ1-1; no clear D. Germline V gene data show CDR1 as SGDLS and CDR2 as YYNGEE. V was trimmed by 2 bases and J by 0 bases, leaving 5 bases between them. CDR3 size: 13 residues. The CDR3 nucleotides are TGTGCCAGCAGCGTTAGTGTGAACACTGAAGCTTTCTTT. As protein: CASSVSVNTEAFF.

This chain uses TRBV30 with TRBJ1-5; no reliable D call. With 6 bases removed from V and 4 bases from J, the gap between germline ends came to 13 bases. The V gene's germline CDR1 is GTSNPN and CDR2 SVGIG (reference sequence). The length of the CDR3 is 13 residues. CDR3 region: CACTRSPNQPQHF. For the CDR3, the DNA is TGTGCCTGTACTAGGTCCCCGAATCAGCCCCAGCATTTT. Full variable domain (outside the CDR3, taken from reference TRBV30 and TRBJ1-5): SQTIHQWPATLVQPVGSPLSLECTVEGTSNPNLYWYRQAAGRGLQLLFYSVGIGQISSEVPQNLSASRPQDRQFILSSKKLLLSDSGFYLCACTRSPNQPQHFGDGTRLSIL.

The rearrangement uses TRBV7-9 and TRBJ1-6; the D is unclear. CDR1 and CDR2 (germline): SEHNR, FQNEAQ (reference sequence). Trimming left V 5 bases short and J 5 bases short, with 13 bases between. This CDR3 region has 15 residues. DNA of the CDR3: TGTGCCAGCAGCGACCGACGGAGGGATAATTCACCCCTCCACTTT. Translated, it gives CASSDRRRDNSPLHF.

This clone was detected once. CDR3 coding DNA: TGCGCCAGCAGCTTACCGGGACTCGGTGGCACAGATACGCAGTATTTT. Amino acids: CASSLPGLGGTDTQYF. The V call is TRBV5-1, the J call TRBJ2-3, with TRBD2 as a possible D gene (6 bases). This CDR3 region has 16 residues. Per the germline V gene, CDR1 is SGHRS and CDR2 is YFSETQ. Trimming removed 2 bases from V and 1 base from J, with 14 bases in between.

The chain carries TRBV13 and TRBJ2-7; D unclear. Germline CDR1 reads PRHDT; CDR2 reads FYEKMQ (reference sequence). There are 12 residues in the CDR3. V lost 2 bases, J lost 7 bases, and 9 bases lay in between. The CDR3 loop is CASSLSPGEQYF. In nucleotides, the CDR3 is TGTGCCAGCAGCTTATCCCCCGGTGAGCAGTACTTC.

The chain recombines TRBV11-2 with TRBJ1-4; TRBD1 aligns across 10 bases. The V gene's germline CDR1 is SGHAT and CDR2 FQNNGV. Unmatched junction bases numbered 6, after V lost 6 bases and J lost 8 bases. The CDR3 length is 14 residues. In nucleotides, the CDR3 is TGTGCCAGCAGTTCCGGGACAGGGGACGAAAAACTGTTTTTT. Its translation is CASSSGTGDEKLFF.

In nucleotides, the CDR3 is TGTGCCAGCAGTTCCCGACTAGCGGGATCCTACGAGCAGTACTTC. This encodes CASSSRLAGSYEQYF. This chain connects TRBV6-5 to TRBJ2-7; 11 bases are a match to TRBD2. Germline-derived CDR1 and CDR2 are MNHEY and SVGAGI. V gave up 4 bases and J gave up 1 base; unmatched junction bases: 3. The CDR3 extends over 15 amino acids.

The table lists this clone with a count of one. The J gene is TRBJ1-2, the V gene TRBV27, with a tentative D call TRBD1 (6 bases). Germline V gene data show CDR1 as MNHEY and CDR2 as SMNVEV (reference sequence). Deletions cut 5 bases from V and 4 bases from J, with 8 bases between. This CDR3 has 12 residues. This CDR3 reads CASSPRGYGYTF. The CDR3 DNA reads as TGTGCCAGCAGTCCCAGGGGCTATGGCTACACCTTC.

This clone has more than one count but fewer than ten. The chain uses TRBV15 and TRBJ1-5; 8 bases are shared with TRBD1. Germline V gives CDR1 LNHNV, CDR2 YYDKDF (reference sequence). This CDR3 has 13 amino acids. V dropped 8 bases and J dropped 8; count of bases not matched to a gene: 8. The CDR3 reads CATAGGGMEPQHF. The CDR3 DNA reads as TGTGCCACCGCAGGGGGCGGTATGGAGCCCCAGCATTTT.

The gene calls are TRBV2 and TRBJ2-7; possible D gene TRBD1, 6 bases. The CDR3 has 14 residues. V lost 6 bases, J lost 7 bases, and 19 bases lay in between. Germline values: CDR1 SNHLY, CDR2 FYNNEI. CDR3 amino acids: CASSQRDMQREQYF. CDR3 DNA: TGTGCCAGCAGCCAAAGGGACATGCAAAGGGAGCAGTACTTC. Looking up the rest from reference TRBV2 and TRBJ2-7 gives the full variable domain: EPEVTQTPSHQVTQMGQEVILRCVPISNHLYFYWYRQILGQKVEFLVSFYNNEISEKSEIFDDQFSVERPDGSNFTLKIRSTKLEDSAMYFCASSQRDMQREQYFGPGTRLTVT.

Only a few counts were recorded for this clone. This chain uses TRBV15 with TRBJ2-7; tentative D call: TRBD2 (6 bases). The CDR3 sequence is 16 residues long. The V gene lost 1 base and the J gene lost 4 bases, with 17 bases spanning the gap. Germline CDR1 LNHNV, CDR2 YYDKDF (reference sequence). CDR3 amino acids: CATSRVGRGIFYEQYF. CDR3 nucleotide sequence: TGTGCCACCAGCAGAGTGGGTCGCGGGATCTTTTACGAGCAGTACTTC.